Listed below are T cell receptor beta chains from one sample, sequenced in a study of beta chain features in type 1 diabetes. Assay: immunoSEQ multiplex PCR; the TCRdb copy retains only in-frame clones and omits some. Of some 350,000 clones in the sample, 9.6% were seen once. Sequenced: central memory CD4+ T cells from blood. These receptors all come from a man aged 25-45 years with type 1 diabetes. The CDR3 runs from the conserved cysteine through the conserved F or W. The D gene is left open where the match is weak. A row's size may be missing; if present it is once, few, many or a size class.

>NA|TRBV18|TRBJ1-1|TRBD1
TGTGCCAGCTCACCACGTCCCGGGACAGGAAGCATGAACACTGAAGCTTTCTTT
CASSPRPGTGSMNTEAFF
>few|TRBV2|TRBJ2-1|TRBD2
TGTGCCAGCAGTGAAGGACTAGCGACGGGGCAGTTCTTC
CASSEGLATGQFF
>NA|TRBV19|TRBJ1-2|TRBD1
TGTGCCAGTAGCCGCAGGGGGCCGGAAGGCTACACCTTC
CASSRRGPEGYTF
>NA|TRBV29-1|TRBJ2-7|NA
TGCAGCGTTGGGGCAAGGAAGGCCGAGCAGTACTTC
CSVGARKAEQYF
>few|TRBV5-1|TRBJ1-4|NA
TGCGCCAGCAGCAGGTCAGGGGTGGAAGGTGAAAAACTGTTTTTT
CASSRSGVEGEKLFF
>few|TRBV6-5|TRBJ1-2|NA
TGTGCCATCAGTGTCCTCCCCGGGGACGGCTACACCTTC
CAISVLPGDGYTF
>few|TRBV11-2|TRBJ1-1|NA
TGTGCCAGCAGCCCCTGGACGGGAAAGAACACTGAAGCTTTCTTT
CASSPWTGKNTEAFF
>many|TRBV10-1|TRBJ1-1|NA
TGCGCCAGCACAGAGGCGGCGAACACTGAAGCTTTCTTT
CASTEAANTEAFF
>NA|TRBV7-2|TRBJ2-7|TRBD2
TGTGCCAGCAGCTTATTTAGCGGGAGGGATGGGGAGCAGTACTTC
CASSLFSGRDGEQYF
>NA|TRBV7-7|TRBJ2-5|TRBD2
TGTGCCAGCAGTTCTGGGGGGGGACCCCAAGAGACCCAGTACTTC
CASSSGGGPQETQYF
>NA|TRBV7-8|TRBJ2-7|NA
TGTGCCAGCAGCTACTCGGGACCCTACGAGCAGTACTTC
CASSYSGPYEQYF
>NA|TRBV5-6|TRBJ2-7|NA
TGTGCCAGCAGCCCAAGGCGAGGCGAGCAGTACTTC
CASSPRRGEQYF
>few|TRBV4-3|TRBJ2-2|NA
TGCGCCAGCAGCCACCCGAGGCAGACTTTCACCGGGGAGCTGTTTTTT
CASSHPRQTFTGELFF
>NA|TRBV28|TRBJ2-1|NA
TGTGCCAGCAGTTTCCCCCATGGAGGGGGCCCGAGTGAGCAGTTCTTC
CASSFPHGGGPSEQFF
>few|TRBV7-2|TRBJ1-3|NA
TGTGCCAGCAGCTTAGAAGCGTCAGTCTCTGGAAACACCATATATTTT
CASSLEASVSGNTIYF
>few|TRBV10-3|TRBJ2-3|NA
TGTGCCATCAGTGACCCCGATCACACAGATACGCAGTATTTT
CAISDPDHTDTQYF
>NA|TRBV7-2|TRBJ2-7|NA
TGTGCCAGCAGCTTATCGATGTACGAGCAGTACTTC
CASSLSMYEQYF
>few|TRBV11-3|TRBJ1-2|NA
TGTGCCAGCAGCCCCCAGGGAGTACTGGGCTACACCTTC
CASSPQGVLGYTF
>NA|TRBV7-2|TRBJ2-3|TRBD2
TGCGCCAGCAGCCAAGACCGGGAGGGCCTTGGAGATACGCAGTATTTT
CASSQDREGLGDTQYF
>NA|TRBV14|TRBJ1-5|TRBD1
TGTGCCAGCAGCCAAGTGGACAGGGATTATAGCAATCAGCCCCAGCATTTT
CASSQVDRDYSNQPQHF
>NA|TRBV28|TRBJ1-1|NA
TGTGCCAGCAGCCTTACAGGGAAGGGGGCTTTCTTT
CASSLTGKGAFF
>many|TRBV19|TRBJ1-5|TRBD1
TGTGCCAGTAGTTCTAGTCACACAGGGGGCGGTCAGCCCCAGCATTTT
CASSSSHTGGGQPQHF
>once|TRBV5-4|TRBJ1-5|TRBD1
TGTGCCAGCAGTCAACAGGGGGCAGGCAATCAGCCCCAGCATTTT
CASSQQGAGNQPQHF